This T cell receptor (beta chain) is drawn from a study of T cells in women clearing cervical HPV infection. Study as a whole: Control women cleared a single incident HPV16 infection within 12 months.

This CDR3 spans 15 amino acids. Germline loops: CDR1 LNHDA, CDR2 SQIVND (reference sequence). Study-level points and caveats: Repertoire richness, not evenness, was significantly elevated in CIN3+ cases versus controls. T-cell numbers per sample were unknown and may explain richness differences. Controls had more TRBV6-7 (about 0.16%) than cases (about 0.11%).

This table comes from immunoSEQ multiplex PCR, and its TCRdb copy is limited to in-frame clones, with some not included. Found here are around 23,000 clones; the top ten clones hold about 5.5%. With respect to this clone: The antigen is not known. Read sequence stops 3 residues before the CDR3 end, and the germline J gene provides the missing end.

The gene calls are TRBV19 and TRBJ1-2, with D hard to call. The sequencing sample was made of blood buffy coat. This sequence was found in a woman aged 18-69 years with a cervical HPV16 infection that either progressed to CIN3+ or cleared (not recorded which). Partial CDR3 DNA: TGTGCCAGTAGTATAGACAGGCAAACTTACAATGAC. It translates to CASSIDRQTYND. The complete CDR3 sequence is CASSIDRQTYNDYTF.